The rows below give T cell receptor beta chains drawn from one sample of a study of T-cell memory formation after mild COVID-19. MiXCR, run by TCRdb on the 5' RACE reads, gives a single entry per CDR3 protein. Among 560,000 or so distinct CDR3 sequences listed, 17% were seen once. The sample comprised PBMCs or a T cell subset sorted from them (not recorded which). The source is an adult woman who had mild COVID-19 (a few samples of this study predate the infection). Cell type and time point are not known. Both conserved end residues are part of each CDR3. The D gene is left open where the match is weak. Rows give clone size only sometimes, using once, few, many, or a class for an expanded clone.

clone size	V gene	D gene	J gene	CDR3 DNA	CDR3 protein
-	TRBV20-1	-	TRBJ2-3	TGCAGTGCTAGTCGAGGGGAAGATTGGGGGCCATACGGGCAGTATTTT	CSASRGEDWGPYGQYF
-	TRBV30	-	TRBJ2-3	TGTGCCTCTGGGGGCGCGGTCGGCACAGATACGCAGTATTTT	CASGGAVGTDTQYF
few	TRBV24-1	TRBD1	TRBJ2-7	TGTGCCACCAGTGAAGGGGGCGCGGACGAGCAGTACTTC	CATSEGGADEQYF
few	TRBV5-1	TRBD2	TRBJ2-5	TGCGCCAGCAGCTTGTTCTTGGGGGGGTTGGAAGAGACCCAGTACTTC	CASSLFLGGLEETQYF
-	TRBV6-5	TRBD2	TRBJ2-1	TGTGCCAGCAGTTCCGATAGCGGGCCGTACAATGAGCAGTTCTTC	CASSSDSGPYNEQFF
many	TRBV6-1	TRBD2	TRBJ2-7	TGTGCCAGCAGAGACCGGACTAGCGGGGCTTACGAGCAGTACTTC	CASRDRTSGAYEQYF
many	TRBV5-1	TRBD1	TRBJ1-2	TGCGCCAGCAGCGCGGGCCAGGGGGCCAACTATGGCTACACCTTC	CASSAGQGANYGYTF
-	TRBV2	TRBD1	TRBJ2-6	TGTGCCAGCAGCGGACAGGCCCTCTCTGGGGCCAACGTCCTGACTTTC	CASSGQALSGANVLTF
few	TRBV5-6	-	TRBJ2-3	TGTGCCAGCAGCTTGCGGGTGCCCAGCACAGATACGCAGTATTTT	CASSLRVPSTDTQYF
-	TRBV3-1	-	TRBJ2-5	TGTGCCAGCAGCCCCCGACGGGCGGCTGTACGAGAGACCCAGTACTTC	CASSPRRAAVRETQYF
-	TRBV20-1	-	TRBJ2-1	TGCAGTGCTCTCAGCGGGCTCTCCTACAATGAGCAGTTCTTC	CSALSGLSYNEQFF
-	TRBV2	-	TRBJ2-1	TGTGCCAGCAGTCTCCGGGACAGCGGGCGTGATGAGCAGTTCTTC	CASSLRDSGRDEQFF
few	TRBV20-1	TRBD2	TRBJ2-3	TGCAGTGCTCTTGGACTAGCGGGGTACACAGATACGCAGTATTTT	CSALGLAGYTDTQYF
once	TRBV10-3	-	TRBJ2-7	TGTGCCATCAGTTCTCAGGGACCTCTGGCCTACGAGCAGTACTTC	CAISSQGPLAYEQYF
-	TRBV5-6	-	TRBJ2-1	TGTGCCAGCAGCTTGGACGAAGAGCAGTTCTTC	CASSLDEEQFF
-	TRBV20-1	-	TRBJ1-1	TGCAGTGCTAGCGCCCAGGCTCCTTCTTTCTTT	CSASAQAPSFF
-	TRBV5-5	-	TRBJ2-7	TGTGCCAGCACCGTGGGACATTCCTACGAGCAGTACTTC	CASTVGHSYEQYF
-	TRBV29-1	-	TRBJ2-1	TGCAGCATCCGCGATGGAGGTTCAAATGAGCAGTTCTTC	CSIRDGGSNEQFF
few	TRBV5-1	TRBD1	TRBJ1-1	TGCGCCAGCAGCTTCGGGGACAGGGGGCCCCACACTGAAGCTTTCTTT	CASSFGDRGPHTEAFF
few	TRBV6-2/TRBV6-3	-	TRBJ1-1	TGTGCCAGCAGAGCCGAGTACCTGAACACTGAAGCTTTCTTT	CASRAEYLNTEAFF
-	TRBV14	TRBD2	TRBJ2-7	TGTGCCAGCAGCCAAGGCGGGCCGAGAAGCAGGCGGGAGAGCTACGAGCAGTACTTC	CASSQGGPRSRRESYEQYF
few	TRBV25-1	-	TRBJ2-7	TGTGCCAGCAGTGAAGGACCGCCAAAATCTTACGAGCAGTACTTC	CASSEGPPKSYEQYF
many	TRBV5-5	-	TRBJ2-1	TGTGCCAGCAGCTTGGATCTATACTCCTACAATGAGCAGTTCTTC	CASSLDLYSYNEQFF
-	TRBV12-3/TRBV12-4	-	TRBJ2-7	TGTGCCAGCAGGCATGCTATTGGGGAGGCCTACGAGCAGTACTTC	CASRHAIGEAYEQYF
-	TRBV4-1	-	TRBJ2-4	TGCGCCAGCAGCCAAGATCCTAGCGTAGAAAACATTCAGTACTTC	CASSQDPSVENIQYF
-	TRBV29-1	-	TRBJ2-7	TGCAGCGTTGTCCTTGGGTCCGAGCAGTACTTC	CSVVLGSEQYF
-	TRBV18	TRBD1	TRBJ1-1	TGTGCCAGCTCACTACAGGGGGCGTTGGGCACTGAAGCTTTCTTT	CASSLQGALGTEAFF
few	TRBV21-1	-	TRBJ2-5	TGTGCCAGCAGCAAAACAGGGACCCAAGAGACCCAGTACTTC	CASSKTGTQETQYF
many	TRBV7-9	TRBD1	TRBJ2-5	TGTGCCAGCAGCTTGGACAGGGCCCAAGAGACCCAGTACTTC	CASSLDRAQETQYF
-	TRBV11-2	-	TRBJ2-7	TGTGCCAGCAGCTCCGTTGGCCAGGGGCATATACTGGTGGAACAGTACTTC	CASSSVGQGHILVEQYF
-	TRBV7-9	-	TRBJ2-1	TGTGCCAGCACCGTGGTGGGCAATGAGCAGTTCTTC	CASTVVGNEQFF
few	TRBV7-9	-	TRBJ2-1	TGTGCCAGCAGCTTAGCAGAAGGGGGGCAGTTCTTC	CASSLAEGGQFF
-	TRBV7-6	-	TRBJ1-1	TGTGCCAGCAGCTTAGAGCGCCAAGGCACTGAAGCTTTCTTT	CASSLERQGTEAFF
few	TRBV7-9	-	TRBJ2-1	TGTGCCAGCTCCCTAGGCGGGCTAATCAATGAGCAGTTCTTC	CASSLGGLINEQFF
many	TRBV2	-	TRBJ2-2	TGTGCCAGCAGTTTGGACAGTCCGAACACCGGGGAGCTGTTTTTT	CASSLDSPNTGELFF
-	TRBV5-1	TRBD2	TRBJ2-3	TGCGCCAGCAGGCAAAGGACTAGCGGCCACCTTAGCACAGATACGCAGTATTTT	CASRQRTSGHLSTDTQYF
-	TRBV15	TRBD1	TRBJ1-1	TGTGCCACCAGCAGAATTCCGGGACAGGGTGCCGAGGCTTTCTTT	CATSRIPGQGAEAFF
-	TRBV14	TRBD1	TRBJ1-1	TGTGCCAGCAGCCAAGATGTTTGGACAGGGTTAGGGGACACTGAAGCTTTCTTT	CASSQDVWTGLGDTEAFF
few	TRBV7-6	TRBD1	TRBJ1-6	TGTGCCAGCAGCACGCCGGAGGGGGCGCCGAATTCACCCCTCCACTTT	CASSTPEGAPNSPLHF
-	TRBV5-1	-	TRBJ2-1	TGCGCCAGCAGCGCAACACAGGGACGTCGGAACAATGAGCAGTTCTTC	CASSATQGRRNNEQFF
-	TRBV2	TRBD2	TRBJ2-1	TGTGCCAGAAGTGAAAGGAGCTCGGGCCGGGAGGGTCGGAATGAGCAGTTCTTC	CARSERSSGREGRNEQFF
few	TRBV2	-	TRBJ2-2	TGTGCCAGCAGGACAGGTTACACCGGGGAGCTGTTTTTT	CASRTGYTGELFF
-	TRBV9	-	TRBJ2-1	TGTGCCAGCAGCGCAGGGGACTACAATGAGCAGTTCTTC	CASSAGDYNEQFF
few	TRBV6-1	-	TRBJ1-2	TGTGCCACCACCCGGGGGGAAATCCGTTATGGCTACACCTTC	CATTRGEIRYGYTF
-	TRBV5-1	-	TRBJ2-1	TGCGCCAGCAGCTTACGTGGGACTCCTCTCTACAATGAGCAGTTCTTC	CASSLRGTPLYNEQFF
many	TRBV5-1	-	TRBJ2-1	TGCGCCAGCAGCTTGGGACTAGATAACTATGAGCAGTTCTTC	CASSLGLDNYEQFF